These 10 T cell receptor beta chains share one sample of origin, sequenced in a study of blood T cell repertoires in COVID-19. TCRdb's table, derived via immunoSEQ multiplex PCR, lists solely in-frame clones and lacks some. The sample has approximately 300,000 clones, more than 75% seen once. The sample comprised peripheral blood. The receptors derive from a woman aged 45-65 years with acute or convalescent COVID-19.

This clone was detected only once. The chain carries TRBV10-3 and TRBJ1-3; maybe TRBD1 (6 bases). The germline V gene encodes CDR1 ENHRY and CDR2 SYGVKD. Trimming left V 2 bases short and J 0 bases short, with 14 bases between. CDR3 length: 17 residues. CDR3 loop: CAISENRQASSGNTIYF. Written as DNA, the CDR3 is TGTGCCATCAGTGAGAACAGACAGGCGAGCTCTGGAAACACCATATATTTT.

This clone was observed a handful of times. The CDR3 sequence is CASRPNRDRRNQPQHF. The CDR3 coding sequence is TGTGCCAGCAGGCCGAACCGGGACAGACGCAATCAGCCCCAGCATTTT. The J gene is TRBJ1-5, the V gene TRBV2; 7 bases map to TRBD1. The CDR3 totals 16 residues. Germline V gene sequence: CDR1 SNHLY, CDR2 FYNNEI. The junction had 10 bases not matched to a gene; V was cut back by 6 bases and J by 2 bases.

The chain uses TRBV6-2 or TRBV6-3 and TRBJ2-7; TRBD2 aligns across 7 bases. Germline V CDR1 and CDR2: MNHEY, SVGEGT. This CDR3 has 15 amino acids. V dropped 0 bases and J dropped 4; count of bases not matched to a gene: 6. The chain's CDR3 is CASSYSPSGLYEQYF. The CDR3 nucleotides read TGTGCCAGCAGTTACTCGCCTAGCGGACTTTACGAGCAGTACTTC.

The rearrangement joins TRBV5-4 to TRBJ1-4; the match to TRBD1 covers 8 bases. There are 15 residues in the CDR3. The germline CDR1 and CDR2 sequences are SGHNT and YYREEE (reference sequence). Unmatched junction bases numbered 6, after V lost 1 base and J lost 7 bases. In DNA form, the CDR3 reads TGTGCCAGCAGCTTGCCTACAGGGGGTTCTGAAAAACTGTTTTTT. Its protein is CASSLPTGGSEKLFF.

This chain links TRBV10-3 with TRBJ2-7; possible D gene TRBD2, 5 bases. CDR1 ENHRY and CDR2 SYGVKD come from the germline V gene. V dropped 3 bases and J dropped 2 bases, with 11 bases sitting between them. The CDR3 extends over 14 amino acids. The CDR3 sequence is CAISEDSATYEQYF. The CDR3 nucleotides are TGTGCCATCAGTGAAGATAGCGCTACCTACGAGCAGTACTTC.

V is TRBV5-1 and J is TRBJ1-2; D possibly corresponds to TRBD1 (6 bases). With 1 base removed from V and 5 bases from J, the gap between germline ends came to 12 bases. This CDR3 region has 14 residues. From germline, CDR1 is SGHRS and CDR2 YFSETQ. CDR3 in DNA: TGCGCCAGCAGCTTGACAGGGCCTTATTATGGCTACACCTTC. It encodes CASSLTGPYYGYTF. Using reference TRBV5-1 and TRBJ1-2 for the parts outside the CDR3, the full variable domain is KAGVTQTPRYLIKTRGQQVTLSCSPISGHRSVSWYQQTPGQGLQFLFEYFSETQRNKGNFPGRFSGRQFSNSRSEMNVSTLELGDSALYLCASSLTGPYYGYTFGSGTRLTVV.

The chain has TRBV7-8 and TRBJ2-3; weak D call: TRBD2 (5 bases). Germline V gene data show CDR1 as SGHVS and CDR2 as FQNEAQ. This CDR3 has 15 amino acids. V lost 6 bases and J 6 bases, leaving 19 bases between the germline ends. DNA for the CDR3: TGTGCCAGCAGTAGCGTAGAGGACGACGCGGATACGCAGTATTTT. It codes for CASSSVEDDADTQYF. Together with reference TRBV7-8 and TRBJ2-3, the CDR3 gives the full variable domain: GAGVSQSPRYKVAKRGQDVALRCDPISGHVSLFWYQQALGQGPEFLTYFQNEAQLDKSGLPSDRFFAERPEGSVSTLKIQRTQQEDSAVYLCASSSVEDDADTQYFGPGTRLTVL.

The rearrangement links TRBV5-4 to TRBJ2-3, with 12 bases matching TRBD2. Per germline, CDR1 SGHNT and CDR2 YYREEE (reference sequence). Trimming removed 4 bases from V and 6 bases from J; junction bases left unmatched: 9. CDR3 length: 16 residues. The CDR3 DNA reads TGTGCCAGCAGCCCCGAAGGACTAGCGGGATTCGATACGCAGTATTTT. This gives the protein CASSPEGLAGFDTQYF.

The J gene is TRBJ2-7, the V gene TRBV7-3, with D possibly matching TRBD1 (5 bases). The CDR3 has 14 amino acids. Trimming shortened V by 5 bases and J by 0 bases, and 11 bases separated the two germline ends. Per germline, CDR1 SGHTA and CDR2 FQGTGA. CDR3 loop: CASSPDTTSYEQYF. CDR3 DNA sequence: TGTGCCAGCAGCCCGGACACCACCTCCTACGAGCAGTACTTC.

The V and J genes are TRBV6-6 and TRBJ1-5; a possible D gene is TRBD1 (6 bases). Germline-derived CDR1 and CDR2 are MNHNY and SVGAGI (reference sequence). The V gene lost 5 bases and the J gene lost 0 bases, with 11 bases spanning the gap. CDR3 size: 15 residues. This CDR3 reads CASSRTDYSNQPQHF. The CDR3 DNA is TGTGCCAGCAGTAGGACAGACTATAGCAATCAGCCCCAGCATTTT.